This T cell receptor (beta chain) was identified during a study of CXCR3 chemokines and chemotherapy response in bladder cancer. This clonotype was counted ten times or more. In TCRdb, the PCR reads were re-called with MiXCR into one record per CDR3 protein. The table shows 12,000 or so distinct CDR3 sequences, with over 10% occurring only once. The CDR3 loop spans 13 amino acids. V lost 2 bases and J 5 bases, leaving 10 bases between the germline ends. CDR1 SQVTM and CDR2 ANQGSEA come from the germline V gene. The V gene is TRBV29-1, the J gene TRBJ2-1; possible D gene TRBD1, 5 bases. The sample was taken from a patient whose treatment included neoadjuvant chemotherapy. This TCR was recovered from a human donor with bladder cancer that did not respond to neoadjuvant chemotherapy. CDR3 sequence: CSVERTRNNEQFF. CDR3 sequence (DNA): TGCAGCGTTGAAAGGACACGAAACAATGAGCAGTTCTTC.